This T cell receptor (beta chain) appears in the sequencing data of a study of Graves' ophthalmopathy and Graves' hyperthyroidism. Study-wide points: The study's model predicted ophthalmopathy progression at roughly 69% sensitivity and 72.22% specificity.

As for this clonotype: The antigen is unknown.

Amplified material comprised TCR beta CDR3 regions derived from RNA transcripts. First-round RT-PCR relied on HTBI primers, and a second-round multiplex PCR came next. TCRdb processed the multiplex PCR reads anew with MiXCR; each CDR3 protein has one entry. Counted here are about 1.1 million distinct CDR3 sequences, about two fifths occurring once; the ten biggest clones make up 8.5% to 14%. Exclusion applied to patients with other autoimmune diseases, uncontrolled infections, pregnancy or lactation. Reliance was placed on clinical symptoms, serum thyroxine, TRAb, thyroid ultrasound and orbital computed tomography for diagnosis. CDR1 and CDR2 (germline): SGHRS, YFSETQ. With 0 bases clipped from V and 2 bases from J, the junction kept 7 bases outside the gene matches. The CDR3 sequence is 17 residues long.

The V call is TRBV5-1, the J call TRBJ2-2; 7 bases agree with TRBD2. This clonotype originated in an adult man with Graves' hyperthyroidism. Input material: peripheral blood or thyroid tissue (not recorded which). CDR3 coding DNA: TGCGCCAGCAGCTTGGTGAGGCGGGGGAAAAACACCGGGGAGCTGTTTTTT. This codes for CASSLVRRGKNTGELFF.